This TCR beta chain was documented in a study of tumor-infiltrating lymphocytes in localized non-small cell lung cancer. In the study overall: From each patient, both tumor and uninvolved lung, non-adjacent to tumor, were sampled. Overall study findings and caveats: Compared with uninvolved lung, tumors showed higher T cell infiltration by TCRbeta sequencing. Tumor T-cell fraction was not associated with recurrence-free survival. Only some patients had TCR sequencing, depending on available tissue.

Here immunoSEQ multiplex PCR was the method, and the copy in TCRdb shows in-frame clones only, minus some. Seen here are 16,000 or so clones, 70% to 80% observed once, and the top ten hold approximately 6.4%. In regard to this clone: Its matching antigen is unknown.

The source of this sequence is a human donor with non-small cell lung cancer. Sequencing used lung tumor tissue.

CDR3 DNA: TGTGCCAGCAGCCAAGGGACTAGCGGGAGGGCCGAAGAGCAGTTCTTC. It encodes CASSQGTSGRAEEQFF. This chain links TRBV4-2 with TRBJ2-1; 15 nucleotides align to TRBD2. The CDR3 covers 16 residues. The germline V gene has CDR1 LGHNA and CDR2 YNFKEQ. V was pared by 1 base and J by 10 bases, with 5 bases of the junction left unmatched.